This is a list of T cell receptor beta chains from one sample in a study of T cells after yellow fever vaccination. TCRdb re-called the 5' RACE reads through MiXCR, storing one row per CDR3 protein. Among over 300,000 distinct CDR3 sequences listed, around 4% were seen once. The sample here was PBMCs, taken on the day of the yellow fever booster vaccination. Every receptor here comes from a man aged 18-30 years who received the YFV17D yellow fever vaccine. The CDR3 runs from the conserved cysteine through the conserved F or W. The D gene is left open where the match is weak. Rows give clone size only sometimes, using once, few, many, or a class for an expanded clone.

clone_size,d_call,v_call,j_call,cdr3_nt,cdr3_aa
many,NA,TRBV20-1,TRBJ2-7,TGCAGTGCTAGGCCCGGGGGTAACGAACCGGTCCCTATCGACGAGCAGTACTTC,CSARPGGNEPVPIDEQYF
NA,TRBD1,TRBV5-5,TRBJ2-7,TGTGCCAGCAACCCCTGGGACAGAGGGTCCGAGCAGTACTTC,CASNPWDRGSEQYF
many,NA,TRBV11-2,TRBJ1-1,TGTGCCAGCAGCTTATCTCGTGGGGGCTTTATGAACACTGAAGCTTTCTTT,CASSLSRGGFMNTEAFF
NA,NA,TRBV7-9,TRBJ1-5,TGTGCCAGCAGCTTAGTAGGGTTGGGCTATAGCAATCAGCCCCAGCATTTT,CASSLVGLGYSNQPQHF
NA,TRBD1,TRBV10-2,TRBJ1-4,TGCGCCAGCAGTGACGGGACAGGGGGCAATGAAAAACTGTTTTTT,CASSDGTGGNEKLFF
NA,TRBD2,TRBV20-1,TRBJ2-5,TGCAGTGCCCTCGGGAGGGAAGAGACCCAGTACTTC,CSALGREETQYF
NA,TRBD2,TRBV5-1,TRBJ2-3,TGCGCCAGCAGCCTCGGGAGGGGGATCACAGATACGCAGTATTTT,CASSLGRGITDTQYF
NA,TRBD2,TRBV30,TRBJ2-5,TGTGCCTTAGGGACTAGCGGAGGCCCTAGGCACTTC,CALGTSGGPRHF
few,NA,TRBV7-2,TRBJ2-3,TGTGCCAGCAGCTTAGGTGCGAGCGCGGATACGCAGTATTTT,CASSLGASADTQYF
few,TRBD1,TRBV19,TRBJ2-6,TGTGCCAGTAGTCGTCAGGGGGCCGGTGGGGCCAACGTCCTGACTTTC,CASSRQGAGGANVLTF
few,NA,TRBV5-4,TRBJ2-3,TGTGCCAGCAGCTTGGGCAGGGTGGAGTTTACGCAGTATTTT,CASSLGRVEFTQYF
few,NA,TRBV3-1,TRBJ2-4,TGTGCCAGCAGCCTGAAGACGGTTTTAGCCAAAAACATTCAGTACTTC,CASSLKTVLAKNIQYF
many,TRBD2,TRBV20-1,TRBJ2-5,TGCAGTGCTCGCGGGACTAGGGTCGCGGAGACCCAGTACTTC,CSARGTRVAETQYF
many,TRBD1,TRBV12-3/TRBV12-4,TRBJ1-5,TGTGCCAGCAGGGGACCTCCCATGCGACAGGGGTATAGTAGCAATCAGCCCCAGCATTTT,CASRGPPMRQGYSSNQPQHF
NA,TRBD1,TRBV5-6,TRBJ1-1,TGTGCCAGCAGGAGGACAGGGGAGTCCACTGAAGCTTTCTTT,CASRRTGESTEAFF
many,NA,TRBV4-2,TRBJ1-2,TGTGCCAGCAGCCAAGATGAGCTAGGCTACACCTTC,CASSQDELGYTF
few,TRBD2,TRBV7-9,TRBJ2-1,TGTGCCAGCAGCTTAGGGACTAGCGGGGGGAAATACAATGAGCAGTTCTTC,CASSLGTSGGKYNEQFF
many,NA,TRBV4-3,TRBJ1-5,TGCGCCAGCAGCCAAGAAACAGGGAGAGGTCAGCCCCAGCATTTT,CASSQETGRGQPQHF
many,NA,TRBV5-1,TRBJ2-3,TGTGCCAGCAGCTTAGGGGCAGATACGCAGTATTTT,CASSLGADTQYF
NA,NA,TRBV4-1,TRBJ2-1,TGCGCCAGCAGTTACCCTCGCTCCGCTGAGCAGTTCTTC,CASSYPRSAEQFF
many,TRBD1,TRBV19,TRBJ2-3,TGTGCCAGTAGTTGGGCAGGGGGCAGAGATACGCAGTATTTT,CASSWAGGRDTQYF
NA,NA,TRBV7-2,TRBJ2-6,TGTGCCAGCAGTCTCTTCGGGTACTCTGGGGCCAACGTCCTGACTTTC,CASSLFGYSGANVLTF
NA,NA,TRBV27,TRBJ2-7,TGTGCCAGCAGTTTATCGACAGGTGTGCGCTACGAGCAGTACTTC,CASSLSTGVRYEQYF
few,NA,TRBV4-3,TRBJ1-1,TGCGCCAGCAGCCAAGTGTGGCTCATGAACACTGAAGCTTTCTTT,CASSQVWLMNTEAFF
many,TRBD1,TRBV6-2/TRBV6-3,TRBJ2-1,TGTGCCAGCAGTCCGGACAGGGGGCGCGGTGAGCAGTTCTTC,CASSPDRGRGEQFF
NA,NA,TRBV14,TRBJ2-5,TGTGCCAGCAGCCAAGATATCGGAGGCAACAGGGTGGGGGAGACCCAGTACTTC,CASSQDIGGNRVGETQYF
many,NA,TRBV7-9,TRBJ2-1,TGTGCCAGCAGCTCGTATGGGGAGAGCTCCTACAATGAGCAGTTCTTC,CASSSYGESSYNEQFF
NA,NA,TRBV29-1,TRBJ2-1,TGCAGCGTTGTCGGGGAATTAGACAATGAGCAGTTCTTC,CSVVGELDNEQFF